The 26 T cell receptor beta chains in this list originate from one sample, sequenced in a study of T cell responses to AZD1222 COVID-19 vaccine. Profiled with immunoSEQ multiplex PCR; TCRdb holds only in-frame clones, not every one. This table holds some 170,000 clones, 85% to 90% found once. The sample consisted of peripheral blood, taken 28 days after the second dose of the MenACWY control vaccine. The receptors originated from an adult who received the MenACWY meningococcal vaccine as a control.

V gene TRBV19 combines with J gene TRBJ2-3, with 11 bases lining up with TRBD2. The germline V gene has CDR1 LNHDA and CDR2 SQIVND (reference sequence). V dropped 4 bases and J dropped 4; count of bases not matched to a gene: 10. The CDR3 spans 17 residues. CDR3 sequence: CASSNGLAGGRADTQYF. The CDR3 DNA is TGTGCCAGTAGTAACGGGCTAGCGGGAGGTCGGGCAGATACGCAGTATTTT. The whole variable domain, remainder taken from reference TRBV19 and TRBJ2-3, is DGGITQSPKYLFRKEGQNVTLSCEQNLNHDAMYWYRQDPGQGLRLIYYSQIVNDFQKGDIAEGYSVSREKKESFPLTVTSAQKNPTAFYLCASSNGLAGGRADTQYFGPGTRLTVL.

This sequence joins TRBV19 and TRBJ2-7; the D gene is possibly TRBD2 (6 bases). V was cut by 10 bases and J by 0 bases, with 16 bases left in between. Germline V gene data show CDR1 as LNHDA and CDR2 as SQIVND (reference sequence). The CDR3 sequence is 14 residues long. Here the CDR3 reads CATSGRSSSYEQYF. CDR3 bases: TGTGCCACCTCAGGGAGGTCGAGCTCCTACGAGCAGTACTTC.

The chain employs TRBV3-1 (or the pseudogene TRBV3-2) and TRBJ1-1; D is uncertain. Germline V gene sequence: CDR1 LGHDT, CDR2 YNNKEL (reference sequence). V was shortened by 2 bases and J by 1 base, with 8 bases between the two germline ends. The length of the CDR3 is 14 residues. For the CDR3, the DNA is TGTGCCAGCAGCCAAACTGCACCGAACACTGAAGCTTTCTTT. Protein product: CASSQTAPNTEAFF.

The V and J genes are TRBV6-5 and TRBJ1-2; D is unclear. The CDR3 length is 14 residues. Trimming took 7 bases from V and 0 from J, leaving 12 bases between them. The germline gives CDR1 MNHEY, CDR2 SVGAGI. The CDR3 protein is CASTSLTANYGYTF. CDR3 nucleotide sequence: TGTGCCAGCACTAGCCTTACAGCTAACTATGGCTACACCTTC.

The rearrangement uses TRBV28 and TRBJ1-1; TRBD1 aligns across 7 bases. The CDR3 contains 15 residues. Germline V gives CDR1 MDHEN, CDR2 SYDVKM. The J segment lost 1 base and the V segment lost 5 bases, leaving 7 bases of the junction unmatched. The DNA of the CDR3 is TGTGCCAGCAGTACAGGGGCCGGAGCGAACACTGAAGCTTTCTTT. Protein: CASSTGAGANTEAFF.

The rearrangement joins TRBV9 to TRBJ2-1; 8 bases match TRBD2. The CDR3 is 16 residues long. The trim removed 0 bases at V and 3 bases at J, leaving 5 bases unmatched. Germline values: CDR1 SGDLS, CDR2 YYNGEE. This CDR3 reads CASSVVGLGGYNEQFF. In nucleotides, the CDR3 is TGTGCCAGCAGCGTAGTGGGACTAGGCGGCTACAATGAGCAGTTCTTC.

The chain has TRBV5-4 and TRBJ1-1; TRBD1 matches 8 bases. With V trimmed by 6 bases and J by 1 base, 8 bases remained unmatched. In germline, CDR1 is SGHNT, CDR2 YYREEE (reference sequence). The CDR3 spans 15 residues. The CDR3 nucleotides read TGTGCCAGCACCGGACAGGGAGGAAAGAACACTGAAGCTTTCTTT. Amino acids: CASTGQGGKNTEAFF.

The DNA of the CDR3 is TGTGCCAGCAGCTTGGGCGACCGCTCCGGCTACACCTTC. It yields the protein CASSLGDRSGYTF. The chain employs TRBV7-9 and TRBJ1-2; D is unresolved. Germline V CDR1 and CDR2: SEHNR, FQNEAQ (reference sequence). Trimming removed 3 bases at V and 8 bases at J, with 13 bases between. The CDR3 is 13 residues long.

The V call is TRBV7-2, the J call TRBJ1-5; 7 bases match TRBD1. Germline CDR1 reads SGHTA; CDR2 reads FQGNSA. V was clipped by 5 bases and J by 5 bases; unmatched bases: 6. This CDR3 region has 14 residues. The CDR3 loop is CASSNRGTDQPQHF. The CDR3 nucleotides are TGTGCCAGCAGCAATCGCGGGACAGATCAGCCCCAGCATTTT.

This chain connects TRBV5-3 to TRBJ1-5; D unclear. TRBV5-3 is an ORF for which the function is uncertain. This CDR3 has 17 residues. Trimming removed 0 bases at V and 2 bases at J, with 15 bases between. CDR3 sequence (DNA): TGTGCCAGAAGCTTGGAAGGCAGTTGGAGGGGCAATCAGCCCCAGCATTTT. This translates into CARSLEGSWRGNQPQHF.

The chain carries TRBV7-3 and TRBJ1-2, with TRBD1 identical over 7 bases. The ends lost 0 bases at V and 6 bases at J; junction bases unmatched: 4. The CDR3 covers 14 residues. The germline CDR1 and CDR2 sequences are SGHTA and FQGTGA. CDR3: CASSLTGRGDGYTF. CDR3 coding DNA: TGTGCCAGCAGCTTAACCGGCAGGGGGGATGGCTACACCTTC.

The chain uses TRBV3-1 (or the pseudogene TRBV3-2) and TRBJ2-4, with TRBD1 matching 10 bases. CDR3 size: 18 residues. V gave up 5 bases and J gave up 8 bases; unmatched junction bases: 18. Germline CDR1 reads LGHDT; CDR2 reads YNNKEL (reference sequence). Written as DNA, the CDR3 is TGTGCCAGCAGCTTTAGAACCGGGACAGGGGCGAGGACGGACATTCAGTACTTC. Translation gives CASSFRTGTGARTDIQYF.

The V call is TRBV28, the J call TRBJ1-2; D not certain. Germline values: CDR1 MDHEN, CDR2 SYDVKM. The length of the CDR3 is 13 residues. The V gene lost 4 bases and the J gene lost 6 bases, with 12 bases spanning the gap. CDR3 bases: TGTGCCAGCAGTTCCCCCGGGGTGGATGGCTACACCTTC. This codes for CASSSPGVDGYTF.

This chain uses TRBV29-1 with TRBJ1-3; D gene uncertain. Per germline, CDR1 SQVTM and CDR2 ANQGSEA. Deletions cut 5 bases from V and 1 base from J, with 9 bases between. This CDR3 contains 13 residues. CDR3 nucleotide sequence: TGCAGCGTTTATATCCGATCTGGAAACACCATATATTTT. Translated: CSVYIRSGNTIYF.

A note on this clone: At the DNA level, this CDR3 is encoded by other sequences in the same sample as well. This chain connects TRBV2 to TRBJ1-1; D uncertain. CDR1 is SNHLY, CDR2 FYNNEI, per germline. V gave up 8 bases and J gave up 1 base, with 5 bases separating them. The CDR3 extends over 11 amino acids. In nucleotides, the CDR3 is TGTGCCAGCCCGAGGAACACTGAAGCTTTCTTT. This codes for CASPRNTEAFF.

The chain is built from TRBV2 and TRBJ1-2; weak D call: TRBD1 (5 bases). The CDR3 is 14 residues long. Germline loops: CDR1 SNHLY, CDR2 FYNNEI. V lost 8 bases and J 6 bases, leaving 19 bases between the germline ends. The CDR3 bases are TGTGCCAGCGGACAAGGGCCAGCCGGGCATGGCTACACCTTC. Translated, it gives CASGQGPAGHGYTF.

This chain joins TRBV29-1 and TRBJ2-2; D may be TRBD1 (7 bases). CDR3 size: 15 residues. CDR1 is SQVTM, CDR2 ANQGSEA, per germline. Trimming shortened V by 6 bases and J by 4 bases, and 18 bases separated the two germline ends. The CDR3 DNA follows: TGCAGCGTGGACCTCACAGGGGAGGTCACCGGGGAGCTGTTTTTT. It codes for CSVDLTGEVTGELFF.

DNA for the CDR3: TGTGCCAGCAGCTTAGTGATGACGATTAGCACAGATACGCAGTATTTT. This translates into CASSLVMTISTDTQYF. The V gene is TRBV7-2, the J gene TRBJ2-3; D gene unclear. The ends were cut back, 1 base at V and 0 bases at J, with 11 bases in the middle. This CDR3 contains 16 residues. Germline assignment: CDR1 SGHTA and CDR2 FQGNSA.

The rearrangement uses TRBV28 and TRBJ2-1; 11 bases align to TRBD2. J lost 4 bases, V lost 6 bases, and 2 bases had no gene match. This CDR3 is built from 14 residues. Germline V lookup: CDR1 MDHEN, CDR2 SYDVKM. The CDR3 loop reads CASSGLAGYNEQFF. The CDR3 DNA sequence: TGTGCCAGCAGCGGACTAGCGGGTTACAATGAGCAGTTCTTC.

The chain is built from TRBV5-1 and TRBJ2-3, with 10 bases identical to TRBD2. This CDR3 spans 16 amino acids. After removal of 0 bases from V and 8 bases from J, the junction contained 9 bases not matched to a gene. CDR1 and CDR2 from the germline V gene are SGHRS and YFSETQ. CDR3 amino acids: CASSLVGASGSITQYF. For the CDR3, the DNA is TGCGCCAGCAGCTTGGTTGGGGCTAGCGGGAGCATTACGCAGTATTTT.

This clone appeared a few times. The rearrangement uses TRBV18 and TRBJ2-5; D is ambiguous. The V end was cut by 3 bases, the J end by 5 bases, with 19 bases between. CDR1 is KGHSH, CDR2 LQKENI, per germline. There are 16 residues in the CDR3. The CDR3: CASSPSNSSNPETQYF. The CDR3 DNA sequence: TGTGCCAGCTCACCCTCCAACAGTTCAAACCCCGAGACCCAGTACTTC.

The CDR3 loop reads CGSWSGQGWQPQHF. CDR3 nucleotides: TGTGGGAGTTGGTCGGGACAGGGCTGGCAGCCCCAGCATTTT. The V gene is TRBV28, the J gene TRBJ1-5; 9 bases are shared with TRBD1. The CDR3 is 14 amino acids. From germline, CDR1 is MDHEN and CDR2 SYDVKM.

This sequence joins TRBV19 and TRBJ1-2; TRBD1 aligns across 7 bases. This CDR3 has 14 amino acids. The J segment lost 3 bases and the V segment lost 6 bases, leaving 7 bases of the junction unmatched. CDR1 LNHDA and CDR2 SQIVND come from the germline V gene (reference sequence). For the CDR3, the DNA is TGTGCCAGTAGACGAACAGGGGCGGACTATGGCTACACCTTC. Encoded protein: CASRRTGADYGYTF.

The chain employs TRBV7-2 and TRBJ2-3; 9 bases align to TRBD2. The V gene's germline CDR1 is SGHTA and CDR2 FQGNSA. Trimming at V came to 7 bases and at J to 4 bases, leaving 12 bases not matched to a gene. The length of the CDR3 is 16 residues. The CDR3 nucleotides are TGTGCCAGCACTAAGGAGGGACTAGCAGGTTCAGATACGCAGTATTTT. It encodes CASTKEGLAGSDTQYF.

The chain is built from TRBV2 and TRBJ1-2; tentatively, D is TRBD1 (6 bases). Trimming shortened V by 4 bases and J by 3 bases, and 15 bases separated the two germline ends. The CDR3 extends over 15 amino acids. Germline CDR1 and CDR2: SNHLY and FYNNEI. The CDR3 coding sequence is TGTGCCAGCAGTGGGGGCCAGGGGATCGACTATGGCTACACCTTC. As protein: CASSGGQGIDYGYTF.

The chain uses TRBV24-1 and TRBJ1-2; weak D call: TRBD1 (5 bases). The CDR3 consists of 12 residues. The germline CDR1 and CDR2 sequences are KGHDR and SFDVKD. The V end was cut by 3 bases, the J end by 11 bases, with 12 bases between. The CDR3 region has the DNA TGTGCCACCAGTGATCCCTCGACAGTTTACACCTTC. Protein: CATSDPSTVYTF.